A single TCR beta chain is shown here with its context. Its antigen is still unknown. V lost 6 bases, J lost 0 bases, and 12 bases stayed unmatched. Germline CDR1 is SQVTM and CDR2 is ANQGSEA. The length of the CDR3 is 16 residues. Under the authors' procedure: ImmunoSEQ only sent back junction sequences with no quality scores, so filtering was done differently. Generated by immunoSEQ multiplex PCR, the TCRdb table keeps only in-frame clones and is missing some. D and trimming were read from the DNA, whereas the V and J calls and clone size are those reported in that table. The sample holds hundreds of thousands of clones; around 96% are singletons and the top ten take approximately 0.1%. Naivety among CD8 cells was defined by CD45RO negativity and positive CCR7 selection, thereby excluding terminally differentiated effector memory CD45RA+ cells. The data stem from a study of shared clonotypes between healthy human individuals. Overall study context: CD4 naive and memory got three plates each, CD8 naive two, CD8 memory one.

General observations from the study: With few donors, the genetic and exposure-history diversity represented was limited.

Material for sequencing was naive CD8+ T cells sorted from blood. The TCR sequence derives from a woman in her twenties or thirties in good health. The rearrangement links TRBV29-1 to TRBJ2-7; 9 bases are a match to TRBD1. The CDR3 coding sequence is TGCAGCGTCCGTGGGGGCGGGGACAGGGTCTCCTACGAGCAGTACTTC. Protein: CSVRGGGDRVSYEQYF.